The 9 T cell receptor beta chains below come from one sample, sequenced in a study of T cells in Graves' hyperthyroidism and ophthalmopathy. Amplification targeted TCR beta CDR3 regions from RNA transcripts. Primed by the HTBI set, a first-round RT-PCR was run on the TCR CDR3. MiXCR, applied by TCRdb to the multiplex PCR reads, yields one record per CDR3 protein. The table lists roughly 650,000 distinct CDR3 sequences, 16% of them singletons. The sequenced sample consisted of blood. Every receptor here comes from a woman in her forties with Graves' ophthalmopathy.

The CDR3 DNA reads as TGTGCCAGCAGCGTAGACCTAGCGCGTCATGGGGCCAACGTCCTGACTTTC. Residues: CASSVDLARHGANVLTF. V is TRBV3-1 and J is TRBJ2-6; possible D gene TRBD2, 6 bases. This CDR3 is 17 amino acids long. V was clipped by 5 bases and J by 3 bases, with 17 bases between them. Germline CDR1 reads LGHDT; CDR2 reads YNNKEL (reference sequence).

The sample holds a few counts of this clonotype. The genes are TRBV5-1 and TRBJ2-2; no clear D gene. Trimming left V 2 bases short and J 5 bases short, with 10 bases between. The CDR3 length is 14 residues. In germline, CDR1 is SGHRS, CDR2 YFSETQ. CDR3 nucleotide sequence: TGCGCCAGCAGCTTCTCCGAAGCAACCGGGGAGCTGTTTTTT. It codes for CASSFSEATGELFF.

This clonotype was seen ten or more times. The V call is TRBV5-1, the J call TRBJ1-1; 7 bases agree with TRBD1. CDR3 length equals 14 residues. The J segment lost 1 base and the V segment lost 4 bases, leaving 4 bases of the junction unmatched. The germline gives CDR1 SGHRS, CDR2 YFSETQ. CDR3 residues: CASSPDRANTEAFF. CDR3 nucleotide sequence: TGCGCCAGCAGCCCCGACAGGGCGAACACTGAAGCTTTCTTT.

This clonotype was counted many times. The gene calls are TRBV10-2 and TRBJ2-7; 7 bases are a match to TRBD1. Germline CDR1 and CDR2: WSHSY and SAAADI. The CDR3 runs 12 residues. Unmatched junction bases numbered 2, after V lost 6 bases and J lost 3 bases. In DNA, the CDR3 is TGCGCCAGCAGAGCAGGGGGCTACGAGCAGTACTTC. This codes for CASRAGGYEQYF.

This clonotype was found a few times. The chain is built from TRBV29-1 and TRBJ1-3; maybe TRBD1 (6 bases). Germline V gene lookup returns CDR1 SQVTM and CDR2 ANQGSEA. The CDR3 covers 14 residues. Written as DNA, the CDR3 is TGCAGACCAACAGGGTTCACCTCTGGAAACACCATATATTTT. It specifies CRPTGFTSGNTIYF.

This clonotype was seen at least ten times. V and J are TRBV7-9 and TRBJ2-1; D ambiguous. Trimming stripped 0 bases from V and 7 bases from J, with 7 bases between. CDR1 and CDR2 (germline): SEHNR, FQNEAQ (reference sequence). The CDR3 contains 13 residues. The CDR3 DNA reads TGTGCCAGCAGCTTAGCGGGGAAAAATGAGCAGTTCTTC. As protein: CASSLAGKNEQFF. Drawing the rest from reference TRBV7-9 and TRBJ2-1, the complete variable domain is DTGVSQNPRHKITKRGQNVTFRCDPISEHNRLYWYRQTLGQGPEFLTYFQNEAQLEKSRLLSDRFSAERPKGSFSTLEIQRTEQGDSAMYLCASSLAGKNEQFFGPGTRLTVL.

This rearrangement joins TRBV19 to TRBJ1-1; 8 bases fit TRBD1. The CDR3 loop spans 14 amino acids. The germline CDR1 and CDR2 sequences are LNHDA and SQIVND (reference sequence). V shed 7 bases and J 5 bases; nucleotides not matched to a gene: 9. The CDR3, as DNA: TGTGCCAGTATTAAAGGACAGGGTAGTACTGAAGCTTTCTTT. Translating gives CASIKGQGSTEAFF.

Of note for this clonotype: A much larger clone differs by one base, so this may be a read error. The rearrangement joins TRBV12-3 or TRBV12-4 to TRBJ2-7; TRBD1 aligns across 7 bases. The CDR3 loop spans 15 amino acids. Here the CDR3 DNA reads TGTGCCAGCAGTTTGGGCCCGGGACAGCCCTACGAGCGGTACTTC. This encodes CASSLGPGQPYERYF.

This clonotype was seen repeatedly, ten times or more. CDR3: CASRPGQGYGTEAFF. In nucleotides, the CDR3 is TGTGCCAGCAGACCAGGACAGGGGTACGGCACTGAAGCTTTCTTT. The chain uses TRBV7-8 and TRBJ1-1, with TRBD1 matching over 9 bases. There are 15 residues in the CDR3. V gave up 6 bases and J gave up 4 bases; unmatched junction bases: 9. The germline gives CDR1 SGHVS, CDR2 FQNEAQ. Variable domain in full (rest from reference TRBV7-8 and TRBJ1-1): GAGVSQSPRYKVAKRGQDVALRCDPISGHVSLFWYQQALGQGPEFLTYFQNEAQLDKSGLPSDRFFAERPEGSVSTLKIQRTQQEDSAVYLCASRPGQGYGTEAFFGQGTRLTVV.